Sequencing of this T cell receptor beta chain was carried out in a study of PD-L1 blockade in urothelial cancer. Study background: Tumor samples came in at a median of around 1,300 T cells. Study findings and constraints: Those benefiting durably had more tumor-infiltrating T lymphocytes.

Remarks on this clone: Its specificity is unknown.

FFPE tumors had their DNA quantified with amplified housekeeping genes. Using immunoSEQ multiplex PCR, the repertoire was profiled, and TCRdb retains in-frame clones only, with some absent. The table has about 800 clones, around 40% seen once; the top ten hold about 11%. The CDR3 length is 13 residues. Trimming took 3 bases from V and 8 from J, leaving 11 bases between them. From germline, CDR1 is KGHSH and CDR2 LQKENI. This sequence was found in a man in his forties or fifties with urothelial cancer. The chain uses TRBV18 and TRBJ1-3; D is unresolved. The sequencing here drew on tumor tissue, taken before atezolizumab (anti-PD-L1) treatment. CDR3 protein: CASSPDGRDTIYF. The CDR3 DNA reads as TGTGCCAGCTCACCCGATGGCCGGGACACCATATATTTT.